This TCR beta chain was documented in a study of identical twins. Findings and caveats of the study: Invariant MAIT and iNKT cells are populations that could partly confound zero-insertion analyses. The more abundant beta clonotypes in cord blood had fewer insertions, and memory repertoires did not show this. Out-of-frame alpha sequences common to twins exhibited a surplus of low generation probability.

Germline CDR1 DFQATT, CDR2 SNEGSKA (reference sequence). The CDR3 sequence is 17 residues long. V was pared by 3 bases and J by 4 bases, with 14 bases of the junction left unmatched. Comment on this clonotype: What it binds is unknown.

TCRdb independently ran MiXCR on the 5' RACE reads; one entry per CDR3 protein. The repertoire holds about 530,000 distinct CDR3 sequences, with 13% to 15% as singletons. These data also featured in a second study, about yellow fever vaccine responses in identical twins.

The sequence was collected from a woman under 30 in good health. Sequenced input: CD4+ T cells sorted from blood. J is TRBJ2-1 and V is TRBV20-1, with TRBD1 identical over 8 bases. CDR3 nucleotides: TGCAGTGCTAGTAGTCTGGACAGGGAACACCCTTACAATGAGCAGTTCTTC. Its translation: CSASSLDREHPYNEQFF.